These 11 T cell receptor beta chains originate from one sample sequenced in a study of blood T cell repertoires in COVID-19. Sequencing was performed with immunoSEQ multiplex PCR; in TCRdb, only in-frame clones are kept and a portion is missing. The sample holds about 190,000 clones, around 79% seen once. Sequences were obtained from peripheral blood. Receptors originate from a woman in her forties or fifties with acute or convalescent COVID-19.

The J gene is TRBJ1-2, the V gene TRBV9; D is ambiguous. V gave up 5 bases and J gave up 4 bases, with 9 bases separating them. Germline assignment: CDR1 SGDLS and CDR2 YYNGEE. CDR3 length: 12 amino acids. The CDR3 loop reads CASRGSGYGYTF. The CDR3 bases are TGTGCCAGCAGGGGGAGTGGCTATGGCTACACCTTC.

Only a few counts were recorded for this clone. The chain employs TRBV27 and TRBJ2-7; 8 bases map to TRBD2. J lost 3 bases, V lost 3 bases, and 10 bases had no gene match. Looked up from germline, CDR1 is MNHEY and CDR2 is SMNVEV (reference sequence). The CDR3 runs 16 residues. CDR3 DNA: TGTGCCAGCAGTTTGTCCCCACCGGGACTAGGCTACGAGCAGTACTTC. Amino acid sequence: CASSLSPPGLGYEQYF.

This rearrangement joins TRBV11-2 to TRBJ1-2, with D possibly TRBD1 on 6 matching bases. Trimming removed 2 bases at V and 4 bases at J, with 11 bases between. Germline V gene sequence: CDR1 SGHAT, CDR2 FQNNGV. This CDR3 contains 14 residues. The CDR3 DNA reads TGTGCCAGCAGCTTACGGGGGGCCCCCTATGGCTACACCTTC. Translation gives CASSLRGAPYGYTF.

The chain uses TRBV6-1 and TRBJ1-1; D might be TRBD1 (5 bases). The CDR3 has 15 amino acids. V was clipped by 2 bases and J by 0 bases, with 10 bases between them. Per germline, CDR1 MNHNS and CDR2 SASEGT. The CDR3 sequence: CASSELIGVNTEAFF. The CDR3 coding sequence is TGTGCCAGCAGTGAATTAATAGGGGTGAACACTGAAGCTTTCTTT.

The chain joins TRBV6-6 to TRBJ1-4; TRBD1 matches at 9 bases. V lost 4 bases and J lost 7; bases outside the gene matches: 1. The CDR3 covers 13 residues. Germline V gene lookup returns CDR1 MNHNY and CDR2 SVGAGI (reference sequence). CDR3 DNA sequence: TGTGCCAGCAGTTGGGACAGGGTTGAAAAACTGTTTTTT. It encodes CASSWDRVEKLFF.

The CDR3, as DNA: TGTGCCAGTAGTAAACAAGCGGGAGCAACCTACAATGAGCAGTTCTTC. It yields the protein CASSKQAGATYNEQFF. The chain links TRBV19 to TRBJ2-1; TRBD2 agrees at 8 bases. V shed 4 bases and J 2 bases; nucleotides not matched to a gene: 7. CDR1 is LNHDA, CDR2 SQIVND, per germline (reference sequence). The CDR3 has 16 amino acids.

This rearrangement joins TRBV6-5 to TRBJ2-3; D gene unclear. Trimming took 5 bases from V and 0 from J, leaving 12 bases between them. Germline V lookup: CDR1 MNHEY, CDR2 SVGAGI. The CDR3 covers 15 residues. As DNA, the CDR3 is TGTGCCAGCAGTCCCTCTTCGTCTAGCACAGATACGCAGTATTTT. This encodes CASSPSSSSTDTQYF.

The J gene is TRBJ1-6, the V gene TRBV15, with TRBD1 matching over 7 bases. Germline V gives CDR1 LNHNV, CDR2 YYDKDF (reference sequence). Unmatched junction bases numbered 14, after V lost 5 bases and J lost 7 bases. This CDR3 region has 17 residues. CDR3 coding DNA: TGTGCCACCAGCTCAGACAGGGTTGCGGCAGAGAATTCACCCCTCCACTTT. The encoded protein is CATSSDRVAAENSPLHF.

CDR3 coding DNA: TGTGCCAGCAGTAAACAGGGGTCGGACGAGCAGTACTTC. Its protein is CASSKQGSDEQYF. The chain couples TRBV6-5 to TRBJ2-7; 7 bases map to TRBD1. V trimming: 5 bases; J trimming: 5 bases; junction bases outside the gene matches: 6. Germline V gives CDR1 MNHEY, CDR2 SVGAGI. The CDR3 covers 13 residues.

This sequence joins TRBV6-5 and TRBJ2-3; 7 bases line up with TRBD2. After removal of 8 bases from V and 1 base from J, the junction contained 3 bases not matched to a gene. Germline V CDR1 and CDR2: MNHEY, SVGAGI. The CDR3 spans 13 residues. CDR3 sequence: CASRGVGTDTQYF. As DNA, the CDR3 is TGTGCCAGCCGGGGGGTCGGCACAGATACGCAGTATTTT.

The V call is TRBV5-1, the J call TRBJ1-4; 10 bases are a match to TRBD1. CDR3 length: 15 residues. Germline V gives CDR1 SGHRS, CDR2 YFSETQ. The V and J ends lost 1 base and 6 bases, in that order; junction bases with no gene match: 3. The CDR3: CASSLNGQGDEKLFF. The CDR3 DNA follows: TGCGCCAGCAGCTTGAACGGACAGGGGGATGAAAAACTGTTTTTT.